This TCR beta chain was captured in a study of blood T cell repertoires in COVID-19. At the level of the study: Samples representing acute and convalescent COVID-19 were sourced from the United States, Italy and Spain. From T cells, B-cell-depleted T cells, or PBMCs came the material, which was cDNA or gDNA.

The CDR3 loop spans 17 amino acids. Trimming removed 0 bases from V and 0 bases from J; junction bases left unmatched: 3. Per the germline V gene, CDR1 is LGHNA and CDR2 is YSLEER. Source study methods: Reference gene primer amplification gave nucleated cell count estimates. Data came from immunoSEQ multiplex PCR; TCRdb stores just in-frame clones and leaves some out. V and J calls and clone size follow that table, whereas D and trimming were derived from the DNA. The table lists around 40,000 clones, around nine tenths of them singletons, with roughly a fifth in the top ten. This clone was counted once.

This clonotype was sampled from a man aged 50 to 59 with active COVID-19. The chain joins TRBV4-3 to TRBJ2-1; 9 nucleotides line up with TRBD2. Sequencing was performed on peripheral blood. CDR3: CASSQDPSGVSYNEQFF. In DNA form, the CDR3 reads TGCGCCAGCAGCCAAGACCCTAGCGGGGTCTCCTACAATGAGCAGTTCTTC.